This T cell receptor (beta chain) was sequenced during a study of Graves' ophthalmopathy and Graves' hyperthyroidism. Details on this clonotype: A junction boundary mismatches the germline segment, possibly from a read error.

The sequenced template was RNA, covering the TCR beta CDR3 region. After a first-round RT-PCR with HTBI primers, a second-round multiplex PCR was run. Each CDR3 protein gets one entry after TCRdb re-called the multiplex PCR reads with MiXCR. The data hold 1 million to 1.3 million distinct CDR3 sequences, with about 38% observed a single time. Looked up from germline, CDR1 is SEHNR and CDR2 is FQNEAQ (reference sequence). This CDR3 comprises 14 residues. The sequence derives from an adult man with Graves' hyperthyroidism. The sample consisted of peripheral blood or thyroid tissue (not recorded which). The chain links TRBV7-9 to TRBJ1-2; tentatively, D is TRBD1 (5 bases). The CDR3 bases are TGCGCCAGCAACCGTCTAGGGACGGTCTATGGCTACACCTTC. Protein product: CASNRLGTVYGYTF.